What follows are 15 T cell receptor beta chains derived from one specimen sequenced in a study of T-cell reconstitution after alpha-beta-depleted transplantation in children (dated by TCRdb to 2016 to 2018). The treatment or condition label here, explained by the study, means: allogeneic hematopoietic cell transplantation with graft depleted of TCRalphabeta T cells and CD19 B cells. Receptor libraries were prepared by PCR. Sequencing took place on an Illumina HiSeq 2500. TCR library preparation used molecular barcoding, with unique molecular identifiers applied to normalize quantification of the TCRbeta repertoire. In-frame beta chains were kept once TCRdb had trimmed the public reads at Q25 with fastp and called clones with MiXCR. Records with the same CDR3 protein are collapsed into one entry carrying the most frequent genes and DNA. The sample has 580,000 or so distinct CDR3 sequences on record, more than 20% of them singletons. The ten largest clones capture 13% to 15% of the sample.

Sequencing used PBMCs, mostly from graft donor cells, obtained 360 days after TCRalphabeta/CD19-depleted stem cell transplant. These receptors were obtained from a boy in the first two years of life who had a stem cell transplant for acute myeloid leukemia, so the T cells may come from the graft donor.

This clonotype turned up a few times. The V gene is TRBV7-2, the J gene TRBJ2-3; D possibly corresponds to TRBD2 (6 bases). The CDR3 runs 16 residues. Deletions cut 1 base from V and 0 bases from J, with 11 bases between. From germline, CDR1 is SGHTA and CDR2 FQGNSA. This chain's CDR3 is CASSLVADSSTDTQYF. The CDR3 nucleotides read TGTGCCAGCAGCTTAGTAGCGGATTCTAGCACAGATACGCAGTATTTT.

This clonotype was seen at least ten times. The chain joins TRBV29-1 to TRBJ2-3; D gene ambiguous. CDR1 and CDR2 from the germline V gene are SQVTM and ANQGSEA. The CDR3 has 13 amino acids. V lost 1 base to trimming and J lost 0 bases, with 5 bases between them. The CDR3 region has the DNA TGCAGCGTTGAAGGCAGGAGCACAGATACGCAGTATTTT. It encodes CSVEGRSTDTQYF.

The chain is built from TRBV18 and TRBJ1-1; TRBD1 matches at 7 bases. J was trimmed by 1 base and V by 4 bases; bases with no gene match: 6. From germline, CDR1 is KGHSH and CDR2 LQKENI. The CDR3 has 15 residues. As DNA, the CDR3 is TGTGCCAGCTCACTACAGACAGGGTCGAACACTGAAGCTTTCTTT. Translated, it gives CASSLQTGSNTEAFF.

This clonotype was detected many times. The gene calls are TRBV12-3 or TRBV12-4 and TRBJ2-7; D uncertain. Trimming cost V 3 bases and J 6 bases, with 12 bases left between them. The CDR3 has 13 residues. The CDR3 DNA reads TGTGCCAGCAGTTTTGGTCCCTCCGGCGAGCAGTACTTC. Translation: CASSFGPSGEQYF.

There are a few counts of this clonotype. V gene TRBV13 combines with J gene TRBJ2-3; D not certain. This CDR3 has 15 amino acids. CDR1 PRHDT and CDR2 FYEKMQ come from the germline V gene (reference sequence). The V end was cut by 1 base, the J end by 1 base, with 9 bases between. The CDR3 spells CASSLVPRGTDTQYF. CDR3 nucleotides: TGTGCCAGCAGCTTAGTGCCGCGAGGCACAGATACGCAGTATTTT. The entire variable domain, with the rest obtained from reference TRBV13 and TRBJ2-3, is as follows: AAGVIQSPRHLIKEKRETATLKCYPIPRHDTVYWYQQGPGQDPQFLISFYEKMQSDKGSIPDRFSAQQFSDYHSELNMSSLELGDSALYFCASSLVPRGTDTQYFGPGTRLTVL.

A few counts support this clonotype. The rearrangement links TRBV20-1 to TRBJ2-3; 11 bases are a match to TRBD2. There are 17 residues in the CDR3. The ends lost 3 bases at V and 6 bases at J; junction bases unmatched: 14. Germline CDR1 and CDR2: DFQATT and SNEGSKA (reference sequence). CDR3: CSASPIGLAGAEDTQYF. The CDR3, as DNA: TGCAGTGCTAGCCCGATAGGACTAGCGGGCGCCGAGGATACGCAGTATTTT.

The J gene is TRBJ2-5, the V gene TRBV20-1; tentative D call: TRBD2 (6 bases). Germline CDR1 DFQATT, CDR2 SNEGSKA (reference sequence). The V end was cut by 3 bases, the J end by 1 base, with 9 bases between. The CDR3 consists of 13 residues. CDR3: CSARRDFQETQYF. The CDR3 nucleotides are TGCAGTGCTAGGAGGGACTTCCAAGAGACCCAGTACTTC.

This clonotype was observed a few times. The chain has TRBV27 and TRBJ2-5, with D hard to call. The CDR3 spans 12 residues. Germline V CDR1 and CDR2: MNHEY, SMNVEV (reference sequence). V was trimmed by 7 bases and J by 7 bases, leaving 13 bases between them. The CDR3 DNA follows: TGTGCCAGCACCTCGGATCGGTTGACCCAGTACTTC. This sequence encodes CASTSDRLTQYF.

The table lists this clonotype with many counts. J is TRBJ2-1 and V is TRBV20-1, with no clear D. Germline V gene lookup returns CDR1 DFQATT and CDR2 SNEGSKA (reference sequence). This CDR3 has 8 residues. Here the CDR3 reads CCLSEQFF. CDR3 in DNA: TGCTGCTTGTCTGAGCAGTTCTTC.

The chain is built from TRBV20-1 and TRBJ2-5, with TRBD2 matching over 8 bases. With V trimmed by 0 bases and J by 3 bases, 9 bases remained unmatched. Germline V gene data show CDR1 as DFQATT and CDR2 as SNEGSKA (reference sequence). The CDR3 is 16 residues long. CDR3 DNA: TGCAGTGCTAGAGATTACAAGCGGGGGAGTAAAGAGACCCAGTACTTC. The encoded protein is CSARDYKRGSKETQYF.

This chain links TRBV4-1 with TRBJ2-5; D uncertain. Per the germline V gene, CDR1 is MGHRA and CDR2 is YSYEKL. This CDR3 spans 14 amino acids. Deletions cut 0 bases from V and 5 bases from J, with 10 bases between. CDR3 loop: CASSQDGSIETQYF. CDR3 coding DNA: TGCGCCAGCAGCCAAGATGGTAGTATTGAGACCCAGTACTTC.

This chain connects TRBV29-1 to TRBJ1-3, with D possibly being TRBD1 (6 bases). CDR1 and CDR2 from the germline V gene are SQVTM and ANQGSEA. The V end was cut by 4 bases, the J end by 1 base, with 17 bases between. The CDR3 extends over 16 amino acids. As DNA, the CDR3 is TGCAGCGTTGTGGGGGAAGGGGGGAAATCTGGAAACACCATATATTTT. Encoded protein: CSVVGEGGKSGNTIYF.

CDR3 coding DNA: TGTGCCAGCAGCACCCCCGGACAGGGAAGGAATGAGCAGTTCTTC. This gives the protein CASSTPGQGRNEQFF. This rearrangement joins TRBV7-8 to TRBJ2-1; the match to TRBD1 covers 8 bases. V was pared by 5 bases and J by 7 bases, with 10 bases of the junction left unmatched. Germline loops: CDR1 SGHVS, CDR2 FQNEAQ. This CDR3 has 15 residues.

The CDR3 sequence: CSAETDTYDTGELFF. The CDR3 DNA sequence: TGCAGTGCCGAAACTGACACTTATGACACCGGGGAGCTGTTTTTT. The chain couples TRBV20-1 to TRBJ2-2; no firm D call. Trimming left V 6 bases short and J 3 bases short, with 17 bases between. The CDR3 has 15 amino acids. Germline assignment: CDR1 DFQATT and CDR2 SNEGSKA (reference sequence).

This clonotype appeared a few times. V is TRBV28 and J is TRBJ1-6; D is perhaps TRBD1 (6 bases). V was pared by 2 bases and J by 7 bases, with 15 bases between. Per germline, CDR1 MDHEN and CDR2 SYDVKM. The CDR3 extends over 16 amino acids. CDR3 nucleotide sequence: TGTGCCAGCAGTTTAGGGCGTGCAGGGGCGAATTCACCCCTCCACTTT. As protein: CASSLGRAGANSPLHF.